Shown below are 30 T cell receptor beta chains from a single sample sequenced in a study of PD-1 blockade in mismatch repair-deficient tumors. The protocol was immunoSEQ multiplex PCR, while the TCRdb copy is restricted to in-frame clones and leaves out a portion. Of roughly 50,000 clones in the sample, roughly 80% were seen once. The sample consisted of peripheral blood, taken around 19 weeks after starting pembrolizumab. All receptors derive from an adult with mismatch repair-deficient cancer.

The rearrangement uses TRBV11-2 and TRBJ2-7; D may be TRBD1 or TRBD2 (6 bases each). V lost 3 bases and J lost 3, with 15 bases in between. The V gene's germline CDR1 is SGHAT and CDR2 FQNNGV. The CDR3 runs to 15 residues. CDR3 in amino acids: CASSFGGGSVYEQYF. CDR3 sequence (DNA): TGTGCCAGCAGCTTTGGAGGGGGGTCCGTCTACGAGCAGTACTTC.

V usage is TRBV7-2 and J usage is TRBJ2-7; 11 positions agree with TRBD2. The length of the CDR3 is 18 residues. V was clipped by 0 bases and J by 2 bases; unmatched bases: 9. The V gene's germline CDR1 is SGHTA and CDR2 FQGNSA. In DNA form, the CDR3 reads TGTGCCAGCAGCTTAGCCTCCACGACTAGCGGGAAGACCTACGAGCAGTACTTC. Translating gives CASSLASTTSGKTYEQYF.

CDR3 in amino acids: CASSLGTSAYEQYF. The CDR3 DNA sequence: TGCGCCAGCAGCTTGGGGACTAGCGCCTACGAGCAGTACTTC. The chain is built from TRBV5-1 and TRBJ2-7, with TRBD2 identical over 9 bases. The length of the CDR3 is 14 residues. Germline V CDR1 and CDR2: SGHRS, YFSETQ. V lost 0 bases and J lost 2; bases outside the gene matches: 0.

This clone occurred a few times. V gene TRBV2 combines with J gene TRBJ2-4, with TRBD2 as a possible D gene (5 bases). The V end was cut by 2 bases, the J end by 10 bases, with 12 bases between. There are 13 residues in the CDR3. In germline, CDR1 is SNHLY, CDR2 FYNNEI. The CDR3 bases are TGTGCCAGCAGTGAAAGTTCTGAGGGTATTCAGTACTTC. This translates into CASSESSEGIQYF.

This chain uses TRBV29-1 with TRBJ2-3; no definite D call. The germline gives CDR1 SQVTM, CDR2 ANQGSEA. V lost 2 bases, J lost 2 bases, and 8 bases lay in between. The CDR3 consists of 13 residues. As DNA, the CDR3 is TGCAGCGTTGAACTCCAGATCACAGATACGCAGTATTTT. As protein: CSVELQITDTQYF.

The chain is built from TRBV5-1 and TRBJ2-3; D call uncertain. This CDR3 spans 17 amino acids. Germline CDR1 is SGHRS and CDR2 is YFSETQ. Trimming left V 0 bases short and J 0 bases short, with 14 bases between. CDR3 region: CASSLAGAGPSTDTQYF. DNA for the CDR3: TGCGCCAGCAGCTTGGCGGGCGCAGGACCTAGCACAGATACGCAGTATTTT.

V and J are TRBV18 and TRBJ2-1, with TRBD2 matching 12 bases. Germline trimming cut 2 bases from V and 3 bases from J; bases unmatched to any gene: 5. CDR3 length: 17 amino acids. Germline V gene lookup returns CDR1 KGHSH and CDR2 LQKENI. Written as DNA, the CDR3 is TGTGCCAGCTCACCATCGACTAGCGGGAGTCTCTACAATGAGCAGTTCTTC. It specifies CASSPSTSGSLYNEQFF.

The V and J genes are TRBV5-8 and TRBJ1-1; D is perhaps TRBD1 (5 bases). Trimming took off 1 base at V and 5 bases at J, with 12 bases between the two ends. Germline CDR1 and CDR2: SGHTS and YDEGEE. This CDR3 spans 14 amino acids. The chain's CDR3 is CASSLRGPGTEAFF. The DNA of the CDR3 is TGTGCCAGCAGCTTGAGGGGTCCAGGAACTGAAGCTTTCTTT.

V gene TRBV18 combines with J gene TRBJ2-7; a possible D gene is TRBD2 (7 bases). With 0 bases removed from V and 3 bases from J, the gap between germline ends came to 15 bases. The CDR3 loop spans 16 amino acids. From germline, CDR1 is KGHSH and CDR2 LQKENI. CDR3 nucleotides: TGTGCCAGCTCACCACCCAGTCGGGGGGCTGACTACGAGCAGTACTTC. Translation: CASSPPSRGADYEQYF.

The chain uses TRBV21-1 and TRBJ1-1. TRBV21-1 is given as a pseudogene. The CDR3 is 15 amino acids. CDR3 amino acids: CASNSRDLGRPEAFF. CDR3 coding DNA: TGTGCCAGCAACAGTAGGGACCTGGGGAGACCTGAAGCTTTCTTT.

This chain uses TRBV5-5 with TRBJ1-1, with a tentative D call TRBD1 (5 bases). Germline values: CDR1 SGHKS, CDR2 YYEKEE (reference sequence). The CDR3 contains 13 residues. Trimming left V 3 bases short and J 5 bases short, with 11 bases between. The CDR3 region has the DNA TGTGCCAGCAGCTGGGGGGGTTATACTGAAGCTTTCTTT. This codes for CASSWGGYTEAFF. Full variable domain (remainder filled in from reference TRBV5-5 and TRBJ1-1): DAGVTQSPTHLIKTRGQQVTLRCSPISGHKSVSWYQQVLGQGPQFIFQYYEKEERGRGNFPDRFSARQFPNYSSELNVNALLLGDSALYLCASSWGGYTEAFFGQGTRLTVV.

This clone was observed once. The chain recombines TRBV27 with TRBJ2-7, with TRBD1 matching over 7 bases. The germline V gene has CDR1 MNHEY and CDR2 SMNVEV (reference sequence). CDR3 length: 14 amino acids. V shed 5 bases and J 6 bases; nucleotides not matched to a gene: 10. The CDR3 sequence is CASSPTGTAREQYF. The CDR3 DNA follows: TGTGCCAGCAGTCCGACCGGGACAGCACGCGAGCAGTACTTC.

The chain joins TRBV9 to TRBJ2-3; TRBD2 matches 7 bases. Germline lookup yields CDR1 SGDLS and CDR2 YYNGEE. The CDR3 sequence is 15 residues long. J was trimmed by 4 bases and V by 3 bases; bases with no gene match: 8. As DNA, the CDR3 is TGTGCCAGCAGCGAGAGCGGGAAGAGGGCAGATACGCAGTATTTT. Translated: CASSESGKRADTQYF.

This chain links TRBV10-3 with TRBJ2-3, with unresolved D. Between the trimmed V and J ends, which lost 6 bases and 2 bases, there was a span of 24 bases. Germline CDR1 ENHRY, CDR2 SYGVKD. This CDR3 has 18 residues. CDR3 region: CAIRALEFSSSSTDTQYF. The CDR3, as DNA: TGTGCCATCAGAGCGCTGGAGTTTTCGTCGTCCTCCACAGATACGCAGTATTTT.

V usage is TRBV9 and J usage is TRBJ2-7; a possible D gene is TRBD2 (6 bases). Trimming pared 2 bases from V and 6 bases from J, leaving 15 bases between. CDR1 is SGDLS and CDR2 is YYNGEE in the germline V gene. This CDR3 has 14 residues. This CDR3 reads CASSVGTPAVEQYF. In DNA form, the CDR3 reads TGTGCCAGCAGCGTGGGGACTCCGGCAGTCGAGCAGTACTTC.

The chain is built from TRBV19 and TRBJ1-2; no clear D. The germline V gene encodes CDR1 LNHDA and CDR2 SQIVND (reference sequence). V lost 0 bases and J 2 bases, leaving 7 bases between the germline ends. The CDR3 loop spans 14 amino acids. The CDR3: CASSIDRWNYGYTF. CDR3 DNA: TGTGCCAGTAGTATAGATCGTTGGAACTATGGCTACACCTTC. Using reference TRBV19 and TRBJ1-2 for the parts outside the CDR3, the full variable domain is DGGITQSPKYLFRKEGQNVTLSCEQNLNHDAMYWYRQDPGQGLRLIYYSQIVNDFQKGDIAEGYSVSREKKESFPLTVTSAQKNPTAFYLCASSIDRWNYGYTFGSGTRLTVV.

The V call is TRBV4-1, the J call TRBJ2-1; 8 bases are a match to TRBD2. The CDR3 is 17 residues long. Germline trimming cut 1 base from V and 0 bases from J; bases unmatched to any gene: 5. Germline V gene lookup returns CDR1 MGHRA and CDR2 YSYEKL. The DNA for the CDR3 is TGCGCCAGCAGCCAAGGACTAGCGTACCGCTCCTACAATGAGCAGTTCTTC. Translated, it gives CASSQGLAYRSYNEQFF.

J is TRBJ2-3 and V is TRBV30; 8 positions match TRBD2. The V segment lost 0 bases and the J segment 0 bases; nucleotides outside the gene matches: 2. The CDR3 runs to 15 residues. Germline V CDR1 and CDR2: GTSNPN, SVGIG (reference sequence). The CDR3 DNA reads TGTGCCTGGAGTGTCGCTAGCGGGAGCACAGATACGCAGTATTTT. Translating it yields CAWSVASGSTDTQYF.

The chain uses TRBV19 and TRBJ1-2, with no clear D. The CDR3 is 12 residues long. The V and J ends lost 8 bases and 7 bases respectively, with 14 bases between them. Germline V gene data show CDR1 as LNHDA and CDR2 as SQIVND (reference sequence). CDR3 protein: CASFSGDRGYTF. CDR3 nucleotide sequence: TGTGCCAGTTTTTCTGGAGATCGTGGCTACACCTTC.

V gene TRBV7-8 combines with J gene TRBJ2-3, with D perhaps matching TRBD1 (6 bases). Germline V gives CDR1 SGHVS, CDR2 FQNEAQ. Trimming left V 5 bases short and J 0 bases short, with 12 bases between. This CDR3 has 15 residues. For the CDR3, the DNA is TGTGCCAGCAGCCGAGGGGGTGGAAGCACAGATACGCAGTATTTT. Its protein is CASSRGGGSTDTQYF.

The chain uses TRBV6-1 and TRBJ2-2; D call uncertain. Trimming removed 2 bases from V and 5 bases from J, with 6 bases in between. The germline gives CDR1 MNHNS, CDR2 SASEGT. The CDR3 is 13 residues long. The CDR3, as DNA: TGTGCCAGCAGTGAATCGTATACCGGGGAGCTGTTTTTT. This translates into CASSESYTGELFF.

V gene TRBV9 combines with J gene TRBJ1-1, with a possible D match to TRBD1 (5 bases). The V end was cut by 3 bases, the J end by 4 bases, with 16 bases between. The CDR3 runs 15 residues. Germline values: CDR1 SGDLS, CDR2 YYNGEE. CDR3 protein: CASSGQTGPGTEAFF. In DNA, the CDR3 is TGTGCCAGCAGCGGACAAACGGGGCCTGGCACTGAAGCTTTCTTT.

The genes are TRBV10-3 and TRBJ1-2; 10 bases match TRBD1. The trim removed 7 bases at V and 2 bases at J, leaving 4 bases unmatched. Per the germline V gene, CDR1 is ENHRY and CDR2 is SYGVKD. The CDR3 spans 14 residues. The DNA for the CDR3 is TGTGCCATCAACCCGGGACAGGGGAACTATGGCTACACCTTC. Its translation: CAINPGQGNYGYTF.

This sequence joins TRBV2 and TRBJ2-1; D gene ambiguous. Germline CDR1 SNHLY, CDR2 FYNNEI. The length of the CDR3 is 12 residues. V lost 3 bases and J 10 bases, leaving 10 bases between the germline ends. DNA for the CDR3: TGTGCCAGCAGTGAGTTGCGGCAAGAGCAGTTCTTC. Its protein is CASSELRQEQFF.

The rearrangement links TRBV6-5 to TRBJ1-1; TRBD1 is a possible D gene (5 bases). V lost 2 bases to trimming and J lost 0 bases, with 7 bases between them. Germline-derived CDR1 and CDR2 are MNHEY and SVGAGI. CDR3 length equals 14 residues. CDR3 DNA sequence: TGTGCCAGCAGTTACCGGGGGATGAACACTGAAGCTTTCTTT. As protein: CASSYRGMNTEAFF.

This chain connects TRBV19 to TRBJ2-7, with 12 bases lining up with TRBD1. J lost 9 bases, V lost 6 bases, and 6 bases had no gene match. This CDR3 has 13 amino acids. Germline V lookup: CDR1 LNHDA, CDR2 SQIVND (reference sequence). The CDR3 protein is CASSPGQGAVQYF. DNA of the CDR3: TGTGCCAGTAGCCCGGGACAGGGGGCTGTGCAGTACTTC. The whole variable domain, remainder taken from reference TRBV19 and TRBJ2-7, is DGGITQSPKYLFRKEGQNVTLSCEQNLNHDAMYWYRQDPGQGLRLIYYSQIVNDFQKGDIAEGYSVSREKKESFPLTVTSAQKNPTAFYLCASSPGQGAVQYFGPGTRLTVT.

Points on this clone: In the same sample, other DNA sequences code for this CDR3. The V call is TRBV6-6, the J call TRBJ2-7; D gene ambiguous. CDR1 is MNHNY and CDR2 is SVGAGI in the germline V gene (reference sequence). The germline V and J ends were trimmed by 2 bases and 7 bases, with 6 bases remaining between them. The CDR3 extends over 11 amino acids. Here the CDR3 reads CASSYGREQYF. CDR3 bases: TGTGCCAGCAGTTACGGCCGAGAGCAGTACTTC.

V usage is TRBV10-3 and J usage is TRBJ2-1, with 8 nucleotides matching TRBD2. Germline V gene data show CDR1 as ENHRY and CDR2 as SYGVKD. With V trimmed by 4 bases and J by 5 bases, 4 bases remained unmatched. The CDR3 is 14 residues long. The DNA of the CDR3 is TGTGCCATCAGTGGAGGACTAGCAGACAATGAGCAGTTCTTC. Amino acids: CAISGGLADNEQFF.

The chain links TRBV2 to TRBJ1-1; 9 bases agree with TRBD1. Germline CDR1 SNHLY, CDR2 FYNNEI. The CDR3 spans 14 residues. V shed 5 bases and J 1 base; nucleotides not matched to a gene: 2. The CDR3 bases are TGTGCCAGCAGTAAGGACAGGGGGAACACTGAAGCTTTCTTT. Its translation is CASSKDRGNTEAFF.

The chain has TRBV7-2 and TRBJ1-2; D gene unclear. Germline V lookup: CDR1 SGHTA, CDR2 FQGNSA. The CDR3 totals 15 residues. The germline V and J ends were trimmed by 2 bases and 1 base, with 11 bases remaining between them. CDR3 nucleotides: TGTGCCAGCAGCTTAACGGCAGACTATAACTATGGCTACACCTTC. Translated: CASSLTADYNYGYTF.